The present T cell receptor (beta chain) was sequenced within a study of T cells expressing NK-cell markers. Study-level information: In sorted CD3+CD56+NKG2C+, CD3+CD56+NKG2C- and CD3+CD56-NKG2C+ T cells, TCR beta repertoires were obtained. The sequencing cohort of eight donors included seven HCMV-seropositive individuals and one seronegative individual.

TCRdb re-called the 5' RACE reads and shows each CDR3 protein once, DNA omitted. The table lists 450,000 to 600,000 distinct CDR3 sequences. Sequencing input: blood T cells: a sorted CD56 or NKG2C T cell subset, CD4+ or CD8+ T cells, or bulk PBMC T cells (not recorded which). The origin of this receptor is a man younger than 35 in good health.

The CDR3 is CASSVQSGTSGIYNEQFF. The V call is TRBV9, the J call TRBJ2-1; TCRdb lists TRBD2, though no DNA is available to test this call. Germline V CDR1 and CDR2: SGDLS, YYNGEE. The CDR3 is 18 amino acids.